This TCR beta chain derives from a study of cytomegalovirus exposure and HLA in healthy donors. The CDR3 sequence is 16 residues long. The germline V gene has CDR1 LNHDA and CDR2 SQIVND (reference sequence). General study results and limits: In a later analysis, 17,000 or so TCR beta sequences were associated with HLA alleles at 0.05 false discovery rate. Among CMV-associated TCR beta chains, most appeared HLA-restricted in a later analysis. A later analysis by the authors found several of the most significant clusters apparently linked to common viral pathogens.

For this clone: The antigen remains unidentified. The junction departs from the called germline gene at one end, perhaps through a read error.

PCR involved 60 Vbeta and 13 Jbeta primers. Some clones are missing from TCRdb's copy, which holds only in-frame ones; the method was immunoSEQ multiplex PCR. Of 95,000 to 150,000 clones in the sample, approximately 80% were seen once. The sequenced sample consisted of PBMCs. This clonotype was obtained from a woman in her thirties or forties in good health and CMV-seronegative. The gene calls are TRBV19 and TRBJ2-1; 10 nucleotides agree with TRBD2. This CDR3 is CASSIAPGLAYNEQFF. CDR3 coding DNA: TGTGCCAGCAGTATTGCCCCGGGACTAGCGTACAATGAGCAGTTCTTC.